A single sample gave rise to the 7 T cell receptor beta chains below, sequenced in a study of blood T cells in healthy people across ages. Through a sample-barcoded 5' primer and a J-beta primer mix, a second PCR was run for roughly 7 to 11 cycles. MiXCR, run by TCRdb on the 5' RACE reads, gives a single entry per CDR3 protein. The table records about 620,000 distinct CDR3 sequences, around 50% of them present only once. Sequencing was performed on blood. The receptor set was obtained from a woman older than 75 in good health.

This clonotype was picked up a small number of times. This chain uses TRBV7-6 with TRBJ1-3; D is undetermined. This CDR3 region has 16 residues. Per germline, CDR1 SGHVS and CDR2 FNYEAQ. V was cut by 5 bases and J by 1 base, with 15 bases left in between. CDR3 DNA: TGTGCCAGCAGCGCCCTAACTGCCCAGTCTGGAAACACCATATATTTT. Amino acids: CASSALTAQSGNTIYF. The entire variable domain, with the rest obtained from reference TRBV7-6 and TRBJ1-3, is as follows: GAGVSQSPRYKVTKRGQDVALRCDPISGHVSLYWYRQALGQGPEFLTYFNYEAQQDKSGLPNDRFSAERPEGSISTLTIQRTEQRDSAMYRCASSALTAQSGNTIYFGEGSWLTVV.

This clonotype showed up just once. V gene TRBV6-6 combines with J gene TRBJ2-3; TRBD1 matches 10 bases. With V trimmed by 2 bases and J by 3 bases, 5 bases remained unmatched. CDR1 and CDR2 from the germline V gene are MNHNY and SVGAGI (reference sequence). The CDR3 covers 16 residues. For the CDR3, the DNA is TGTGCCAGCAGTTACGCGACAGGGGGCCGGACAGATACGCAGTATTTT. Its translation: CASSYATGGRTDTQYF.

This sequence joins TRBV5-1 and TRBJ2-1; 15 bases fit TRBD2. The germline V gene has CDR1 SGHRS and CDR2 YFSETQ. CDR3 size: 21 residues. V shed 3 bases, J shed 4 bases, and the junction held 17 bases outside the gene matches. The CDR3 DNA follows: TGCGCCAGCAGCTCCCACCTTCAGAGGACTAGCGGGAGGGCCCCATACAATGAGCAGTTCTTC. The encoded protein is CASSSHLQRTSGRAPYNEQFF.

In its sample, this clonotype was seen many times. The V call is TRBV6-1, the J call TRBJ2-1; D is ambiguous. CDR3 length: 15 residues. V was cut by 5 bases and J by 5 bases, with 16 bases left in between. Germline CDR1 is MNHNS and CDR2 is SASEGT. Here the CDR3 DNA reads TGTGCCAGCAGTTTTAAGACGTTCGTGAACAATGAGCAGTTCTTC. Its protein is CASSFKTFVNNEQFF.

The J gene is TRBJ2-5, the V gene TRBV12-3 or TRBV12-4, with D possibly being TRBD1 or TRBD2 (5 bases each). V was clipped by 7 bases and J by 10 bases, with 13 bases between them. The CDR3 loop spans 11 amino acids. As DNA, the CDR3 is TGTGCCAGCATCTCGGGACGGCTCCAGTACTTC. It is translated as CASISGRLQYF.

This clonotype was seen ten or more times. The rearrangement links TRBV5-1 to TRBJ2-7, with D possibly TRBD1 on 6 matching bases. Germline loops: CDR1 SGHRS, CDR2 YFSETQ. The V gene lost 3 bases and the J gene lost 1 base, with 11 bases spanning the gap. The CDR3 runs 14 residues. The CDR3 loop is CASSSPDRSYEQYF. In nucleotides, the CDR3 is TGCGCCAGCAGCTCCCCGGACAGATCCTACGAGCAGTACTTC.

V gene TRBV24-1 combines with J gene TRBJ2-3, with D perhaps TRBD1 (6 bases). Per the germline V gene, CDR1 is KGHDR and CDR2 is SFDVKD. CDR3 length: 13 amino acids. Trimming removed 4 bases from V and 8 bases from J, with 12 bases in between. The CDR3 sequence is CATSDTTGTTQYF. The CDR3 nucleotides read TGTGCCACCAGTGACACCACAGGGACTACGCAGTATTTT.